These T cell receptor beta chains were read from a single sample in a study of human T cells and chemical hapten exposure. TCRdb used MiXCR to reprocess the RACE reads, holding one entry per CDR3 protein. Of about 89,000 distinct CDR3 sequences listed, under 15% are singletons. This specimen was whole blood, taken in connection with sensitization to the hapten diphenylcyclopropenone (DPC). These receptors originate from a woman between 50 and 59 years old with alopecia areata. Some clones in this sample may be carry-over from other donors' samples. CDR3s include the opening cysteine and the closing phenylalanine or tryptophan. Fields, in order: D gene, V gene, J gene, clone size, CDR3 DNA, CDR3 protein. The D gene is left open where the match is weak. Clone size, where shown, is once, few, many, or a class for clones that have expanded.

d_gene: NA
v_gene: TRBV20-1
j_gene: TRBJ1-2
abundance: many
CDR3nt: TGCAGTGCTAGAGATCTCCAGACCTACTATGGCTACACCTTC
CDR3aa: CSARDLQTYYGYTF

d_gene: NA
v_gene: TRBV7-3
j_gene: TRBJ2-1
abundance: many
CDR3nt: TGTGCCAGCAGCAACCAACTAAGCTCCTACAATGAGCAGTTCTTC
CDR3aa: CASSNQLSSYNEQFF

d_gene: TRBD2
v_gene: TRBV18
j_gene: TRBJ2-3
abundance: few
CDR3nt: TGTGCCAGTGCGATAGCGGGAGGGCCATGGGATACGCAGTATTTT
CDR3aa: CASAIAGGPWDTQYF

d_gene: TRBD1
v_gene: TRBV14
j_gene: TRBJ1-1
abundance: many
CDR3nt: TGTGCCAGCAGCCAAGATCTGATAGGGGGCCTAGGCACTGAAGCTTTCTTT
CDR3aa: CASSQDLIGGLGTEAFF

d_gene: TRBD1
v_gene: TRBV20-1
j_gene: TRBJ1-5
abundance: many
CDR3nt: TGCAGTGCTCGGACAGGGAACAACCAGCCCCAGCATTTT
CDR3aa: CSARTGNNQPQHF

d_gene: TRBD1
v_gene: TRBV12-3/TRBV12-4
j_gene: TRBJ2-2
abundance: NA
CDR3nt: TGTGCCAGCAGTTCCTATCTAAACAGGGGGTTGGCCGGCGAGCTGTTTTTT
CDR3aa: CASSSYLNRGLAGELFF

d_gene: NA
v_gene: TRBV9
j_gene: TRBJ2-3
abundance: NA
CDR3nt: TGTGCCAGCAGCGTAGAGGCCGGAAGCAGGGCGCAGTATTTT
CDR3aa: CASSVEAGSRAQYF

d_gene: NA
v_gene: TRBV3-1
j_gene: TRBJ1-3
abundance: many
CDR3nt: TGTGCCAGCAGCCGGACACAATCCTCCTCTGGAAACACCATATATTTT
CDR3aa: CASSRTQSSSGNTIYF

d_gene: NA
v_gene: TRBV7-8
j_gene: TRBJ2-1
abundance: few
CDR3nt: TGTGCCAGCAGCCGTCCCGGAGAGGGTAGGAATGAGCAGTTCTTC
CDR3aa: CASSRPGEGRNEQFF

d_gene: TRBD2
v_gene: TRBV3-1
j_gene: TRBJ2-1
abundance: NA
CDR3nt: TGTGCCAGCAGCCACACTAGCGGGAGGGCCTTTGCTGAGCAGTTCTTC
CDR3aa: CASSHTSGRAFAEQFF

d_gene: TRBD2
v_gene: TRBV7-9
j_gene: TRBJ2-1
abundance: NA
CDR3nt: TGTGCCAGCAGCTTACGACTAGCGTACCCTAATGAGCAGTTCTTC
CDR3aa: CASSLRLAYPNEQFF

d_gene: TRBD2
v_gene: TRBV7-9
j_gene: TRBJ2-4
abundance: few
CDR3nt: TGTGCCAGCAGCCCCAAAACTAGCGGGAGCAGCCTAGCCAAAAACATTCAGTACTTC
CDR3aa: CASSPKTSGSSLAKNIQYF

d_gene: NA
v_gene: TRBV3-1
j_gene: TRBJ1-1
abundance: NA
CDR3nt: TGTGCCAGCAGCCAAGCACGGAACACTGAAGCTTTCTTT
CDR3aa: CASSQARNTEAFF

d_gene: TRBD1
v_gene: TRBV19
j_gene: TRBJ1-2
abundance: few
CDR3nt: TGTGCCAGTAGTATAGGGGCACAGGGGGGCTATGGCTACACCTTC
CDR3aa: CASSIGAQGGYGYTF

d_gene: TRBD2
v_gene: TRBV6-2/TRBV6-3
j_gene: TRBJ2-1
abundance: few
CDR3nt: TGTGCCAGCATCACCCGACTAGCGGGTTACAATGAGCAGTTCTTC
CDR3aa: CASITRLAGYNEQFF

d_gene: TRBD2
v_gene: TRBV2
j_gene: TRBJ2-7
abundance: NA
CDR3nt: TGTGCCAGCGGGGGACTAGCGGGATGGAACGAGCAGTACTTC
CDR3aa: CASGGLAGWNEQYF

d_gene: NA
v_gene: TRBV9
j_gene: TRBJ1-1
abundance: many
CDR3nt: TGTGCCAGCAGCGTAGATGTAGCCCCGAACACTGAAGCTTTCTTT
CDR3aa: CASSVDVAPNTEAFF

d_gene: NA
v_gene: TRBV5-1
j_gene: TRBJ1-1
abundance: NA
CDR3nt: TGCGCCAGCAGCATTACCGGACCCACGAACACTGAAGCTTTCTTT
CDR3aa: CASSITGPTNTEAFF

d_gene: NA
v_gene: TRBV4-2
j_gene: TRBJ2-3
abundance: NA
CDR3nt: TGTGCCAGCAGCCCTTTTCGCACAGATACGCAGTATTTT
CDR3aa: CASSPFRTDTQYF

d_gene: NA
v_gene: TRBV5-5
j_gene: TRBJ2-2
abundance: NA
CDR3nt: TGTGCCAGCAGCAGAGGACAGTCGGGAACCGGGGAGCTGTTTTTT
CDR3aa: CASSRGQSGTGELFF

d_gene: TRBD2
v_gene: TRBV29-1
j_gene: TRBJ2-7
abundance: few
CDR3nt: TGCAGCGTTGTGACTAGCGGGAGTTACGAGCAGTACTTC
CDR3aa: CSVVTSGSYEQYF

d_gene: TRBD1
v_gene: TRBV20-1
j_gene: TRBJ2-2
abundance: NA
CDR3nt: TGCAGTGCCTTTAAACCGGGACAGGGATTCGAGGAGCTGTTTTTT
CDR3aa: CSAFKPGQGFEELFF

d_gene: NA
v_gene: TRBV27
j_gene: TRBJ1-5
abundance: few
CDR3nt: TGTGCCAGCAGTTGGGACAAAAATCAGCCCCAGCATTTT
CDR3aa: CASSWDKNQPQHF

d_gene: TRBD2
v_gene: TRBV7-2
j_gene: TRBJ2-1
abundance: many
CDR3nt: TGTGCCAGCAGTCGACATACCTCTCTAGCGGGAGGGCATTCCTACAATGAGCAGTTCTTC
CDR3aa: CASSRHTSLAGGHSYNEQFF

d_gene: TRBD1
v_gene: TRBV28
j_gene: TRBJ2-2
abundance: NA
CDR3nt: TGTGCCAGCAGTTTATCGACAGGGATCAGGGAGCTGTTTTTT
CDR3aa: CASSLSTGIRELFF

d_gene: NA
v_gene: TRBV7-2
j_gene: TRBJ2-7
abundance: few
CDR3nt: TGTGCCAGCAGCCCTGACGTGGGCAGATCCTACGAGCAGTACTTC
CDR3aa: CASSPDVGRSYEQYF

d_gene: NA
v_gene: TRBV29-1
j_gene: TRBJ1-1
abundance: many
CDR3nt: TGCAGCGTGAACAGGGCGGTAGGGACTGAAGCTTTCTTT
CDR3aa: CSVNRAVGTEAFF

d_gene: NA
v_gene: TRBV11-1
j_gene: TRBJ1-2
abundance: many
CDR3nt: TGTGCCAGCAGCTTAGCGAGCTCCTATGGCTACACCTTC
CDR3aa: CASSLASSYGYTF

d_gene: NA
v_gene: TRBV6-6
j_gene: TRBJ1-5
abundance: few
CDR3nt: TGTGCCAGCAGTCGACGGGACACACAGCAGCCCCAGCATTTT
CDR3aa: CASSRRDTQQPQHF

d_gene: NA
v_gene: TRBV7-6
j_gene: TRBJ1-3
abundance: few
CDR3nt: TGTGCCAGCAGCTTAGATTGGACGGGGAGTGGAAACACCATATATTTT
CDR3aa: CASSLDWTGSGNTIYF

d_gene: NA
v_gene: TRBV2
j_gene: TRBJ1-1
abundance: many
CDR3nt: TGTGCCAGCACTCACCAGACAGGTTTCATGAACACTGAAGCTTTCTTT
CDR3aa: CASTHQTGFMNTEAFF

d_gene: NA
v_gene: TRBV9
j_gene: TRBJ2-5
abundance: NA
CDR3nt: TGTGCCAGCAGCGTAGAAGAGACCCAGTACTTC
CDR3aa: CASSVEETQYF

d_gene: TRBD1
v_gene: TRBV12-3/TRBV12-4
j_gene: TRBJ1-1
abundance: many
CDR3nt: TGTGCCAGCAGCAAGGACAGGGTAGCGAACACTGAAGCTTTCTTT
CDR3aa: CASSKDRVANTEAFF

d_gene: NA
v_gene: TRBV28
j_gene: TRBJ1-1
abundance: NA
CDR3nt: TGTGCCAGCAGTCTCTTGAACACTGAAGCTTTCTTT
CDR3aa: CASSLLNTEAFF

d_gene: NA
v_gene: TRBV12-3/TRBV12-4
j_gene: TRBJ2-1
abundance: few
CDR3nt: TGTGCCAGCAGTTTAGACTATGGAGCAAGGTTCTTC
CDR3aa: CASSLDYGARFF

d_gene: TRBD2
v_gene: TRBV30
j_gene: TRBJ2-1
abundance: NA
CDR3nt: TGTGCCTGGGGAAGAGGACTAGCGGGAGTCAATGAGCAGTTCTTC
CDR3aa: CAWGRGLAGVNEQFF

d_gene: NA
v_gene: TRBV11-2
j_gene: TRBJ2-3
abundance: many
CDR3nt: TGTGCCAGCAGCTTAGGGACAGCTAGCACAGATACGCAGTATTTT
CDR3aa: CASSLGTASTDTQYF

d_gene: NA
v_gene: TRBV6-5
j_gene: TRBJ2-3
abundance: many
CDR3nt: TGTGCCAGCAAAGGGGCAGTTCGCACAGATACGCAGTATTTT
CDR3aa: CASKGAVRTDTQYF

d_gene: TRBD1
v_gene: TRBV5-1
j_gene: TRBJ2-1
abundance: few
CDR3nt: TGCGCCAGCAGCATATTACCGGGACAGAGCTCCTACAATGAGCAGTTCTTC
CDR3aa: CASSILPGQSSYNEQFF

d_gene: NA
v_gene: TRBV20-1
j_gene: TRBJ2-1
abundance: few
CDR3nt: TGCAGTGCCCTCCCGGGACTGGGGAAGCATGAGCAGTTCTTC
CDR3aa: CSALPGLGKHEQFF

d_gene: NA
v_gene: TRBV20-1
j_gene: TRBJ2-5
abundance: few
CDR3nt: TGCAGTGCTAGAGTAACGGGGCGAGAGACCCAGTACTTC
CDR3aa: CSARVTGRETQYF